This T cell receptor beta chain derives from a study of blood T cells in healthy people across ages. The ends were cut back, 2 bases at V and 6 bases at J, with 4 bases in the middle. Germline CDR1 and CDR2: KGHDR and SFDVKD. This CDR3 has 12 residues. Then a second PCR, running about 6 to 12 cycles, was carried out with a sample-barcoded 5' primer and a J-beta primer mix. One entry per CDR3 protein, called by TCRdb with MiXCR from the 5' RACE reads. Altogether some 710,000 distinct CDR3 sequences are present, about half being singletons, with the ten largest covering over 15%. This clonotype was sampled from an elderly man in good health. The sequencing sample was made of blood. The chain joins TRBV24-1 to TRBJ2-1, with D unresolved. In DNA form, the CDR3 reads TGTGCCACCAGTGATTGGATCAATGAGCAGTTCTTC. Translation: CATSDWINEQFF.